This T cell receptor beta chain was obtained from a study of molecular identifiers for immune sequencing clone quantification. Study-wide results and limits: Effector cells kept over 98% of their molecules in clones above 20 RNA copies, while naive cells kept under 1% there.

TCRdb called the PCR reads again in MiXCR, with one record for every CDR3 protein. The data show tens of thousands of distinct CDR3 sequences, with roughly 18% seen just once and roughly 1.5% held by the top ten. The germline V gene has CDR1 SGHRS and CDR2 YFSETQ. The CDR3 loop spans 16 amino acids. Notes on this clonotype: Its antigen is not known. It may be a read error: a sequence one base away is much more abundant.

Sequencing was done on a sample of naive CD8+ T cells from blood, with Jurkat cell RNA spiked in. Noted subset: FACS-sorted CD8+CD4-CCR7+CD45RA+ naive T cells. V is TRBV5-1 and J is TRBJ2-4; D is perhaps TRBD1 (6 bases). This clonotype was sampled from a human donor in good health. Some libraries in this study had Jurkat cell RNA spiked in. The CDR3 loop is CASSLSSQGPQNIKYF. As DNA, the CDR3 is TGCGCCAGCAGCTTGAGTTCCCAGGGGCCTCAAAACATTAAGTACTTC.